This is a list of T cell receptor beta chains from one sample in a study of cytomegalovirus exposure and HLA in healthy donors. Clones were read by immunoSEQ multiplex PCR, and TCRdb kept only the in-frame ones, dropping some. The table shows about 120,000 clones, with roughly 9% occurring only once. Sequencing was carried out using PBMCs. These receptors all stem from a woman aged 40 to 49 in good health and CMV-seropositive. CDR3s include the opening cysteine and the closing phenylalanine or tryptophan. D genes are given only for firm matches. Clone size is stated in some rows and not others, as once, few, many or a class when expanded.

len,abundance,v_gene,j_gene,d_gene,CDR3nt,CDR3aa
14,few,TRBV10-3,TRBJ1-3,.,TGTGCCATCAGGGAAGGGGTCACTGGAAACACCATATATTTT,CAIREGVTGNTIYF
13,.,TRBV5-6,TRBJ1-1,.,TGTGCCAGCAGCCAACTCCCAGGCACTGAAGCTTTCTTT,CASSQLPGTEAFF
16,few,TRBV6-5,TRBJ1-2,.,TGTGCCAGCAGTTACTCCCGCGGCCGGGGGAGCTATGGCTACACCTTC,CASSYSRGRGSYGYTF
16,few,TRBV7-9,TRBJ2-7,.,TGTGCCAGCAGCCCCCTGGGGGGGGACACCCCCTACGAGCAGTACTTC,CASSPLGGDTPYEQYF
12,.,TRBV2,TRBJ1-4,.,TGTGCCATCGCCCTCCGGGGGATAAAACTGTTTTTT,CAIALRGIKLFF
10,few,TRBV2,TRBJ2-1,.,TGTGCCAGCAGTGTGTCCAGGGAGTTCTTC,CASSVSREFF
14,few,TRBV18,TRBJ1-4,TRBD1,TGTGCCAGCTCACCGGGACAGGGGCGTGAAAAACTGTTTTTT,CASSPGQGREKLFF
13,many,TRBV6-5,TRBJ1-2,.,TGTGCCAGCAGCTCCAGAGGAGATGATGGCTACACCTTC,CASSSRGDDGYTF
15,few,TRBV11-2,TRBJ2-7,TRBD2,TGTGCCAGCAGCTTTAGCGGGGGGCCCTCCTACGAGCAGTACTTC,CASSFSGGPSYEQYF
13,.,TRBV18,TRBJ2-2,.,TGTGCCAGCTCACCACTAGGGGCCGGGGAGCTGTTTTTT,CASSPLGAGELFF
15,.,TRBV6-5,TRBJ1-1,TRBD1,TGTGCCAGCAGTTACGCGGGACAGGGGGCCCCTGAAGCTTTCTTT,CASSYAGQGAPEAFF
14,.,TRBV10-3,TRBJ1-2,TRBD1,TGTGCCATCAGTGACCAGGGGGCTAACTATGGCTACACCTTC,CAISDQGANYGYTF
13,few,TRBV6-1,TRBJ1-2,TRBD1,TGTGCCAGCACCTCGACAGGGGTCGATGGCTACACCTTC,CASTSTGVDGYTF
17,few,TRBV9,TRBJ2-5,TRBD2,TGTGCCAGCAGCGTAGGGGCTAGCGGGGGGGCCGAGGAGACCCAGTACTTC,CASSVGASGGAEETQYF
12,.,TRBV6-5,TRBJ1-1,.,TGTGCCAGCAGTTCGGGGAGCACTGAAGCTTTCTTT,CASSSGSTEAFF
13,few,TRBV29-1,TRBJ2-5,.,TGCAGCGCCGAACATGGAGTATCCGAGACCCAGTACTTC,CSAEHGVSETQYF
15,few,TRBV9,TRBJ1-1,TRBD1,TGTGCCAGCAGCGTATCTCAGGGGGGGAACACTGAAGCTTTCTTT,CASSVSQGGNTEAFF
16,few,TRBV7-6,TRBJ1-3,.,TGTGCCAGCAGCGTGGGCCCAACACTAGCTGGAAACACCATATATTTT,CASSVGPTLAGNTIYF
15,few,TRBV19,TRBJ1-4,.,TGTGCCAGTACCCCGGGGAGGGGAGGTAGTGAAAAACTGTTTTTT,CASTPGRGGSEKLFF
13,few,TRBV2,TRBJ1-1,.,TGTGCCAGCAGTCTCGATCTCGAGGTTACAGCTTTCTTT,CASSLDLEVTAFF
11,.,TRBV20-1,TRBJ2-7,.,TGCAGTGCTACTAGTTCCTACGAGCAGTACTTC,CSATSSYEQYF
18,.,TRBV4-2,TRBJ2-3,TRBD2,TGTGCCAGCAGCCAAATCGTGGGCGGGGGGGCAAGCACAGATACGCAGTATTTT,CASSQIVGGGASTDTQYF
16,.,TRBV7-6,TRBJ2-1,TRBD1,TGTGCCAGCAGCTTAGGTATGGGACAGGGGCGCAATGAGCAGTTCTTC,CASSLGMGQGRNEQFF
15,few,TRBV5-1,TRBJ1-1,.,TGCGCCAGCAGCTTGGCTTGGCAGGGGTCCACTGAAGCTTTCTTT,CASSLAWQGSTEAFF
14,few,TRBV28,TRBJ2-2,.,TGTGCCAGCAGTTTAGGGGCGGGGACCGGGGAGCTGTTTTTT,CASSLGAGTGELFF
14,.,TRBV19,TRBJ1-1,.,TGTGCCAGTAGTAGACTACAGGGTGGTACTGAAGCTTTCTTT,CASSRLQGGTEAFF
13,.,TRBV19,TRBJ1-1,TRBD1,TGTGCCAGTAGCCGGGACAGGAACACTGAAGCTTTCTTT,CASSRDRNTEAFF
17,few,TRBV7-6,TRBJ1-5,TRBD1,TGTGCCAGCAGCCCACTCCCTCCCTACAGGGGCCATCAGCCCCAGAATTTT,CASSPLPPYRGHQPQNF
14,few,TRBV6-1,TRBJ2-7,.,TGTGCCAGCTTGGGGGGCGGGAGCTCCTACGAGCAGTACTTC,CASLGGGSSYEQYF
13,few,TRBV27,TRBJ2-2,.,TGTGCCAGCAGTATAACAGGGACCGGGGAGCTGTTTTTT,CASSITGTGELFF
13,few,TRBV4-2,TRBJ1-6,.,TGTGCCAGCAGCCAAGAGGAGAATTCACCCCTCCACTTT,CASSQEENSPLHF
14,few,TRBV30,TRBJ1-6,TRBD1,TGTGCCTGGACGGAGCACAGGGGAAATTCACCCCTCCACTTT,CAWTEHRGNSPLHF
15,few,TRBV5-1,TRBJ1-5,.,TGCGCCAGCAGCGTAGGAGCCGATAGCAATCAGCCCCAGCATTTT,CASSVGADSNQPQHF
13,few,TRBV9,TRBJ1-1,.,TGTGCCAGCAGCGGGGGCTTGGGCACTGAAGCTTTCTTT,CASSGGLGTEAFF
15,.,TRBV7-8,TRBJ1-5,.,TGTGCCAGCAGCCCAAGGGGTTTGAGCAATCAGCCCCAGCATTTT,CASSPRGLSNQPQHF
16,few,TRBV11-2,TRBJ2-2,TRBD2,TGTGCCAGCAGCTCAGGACTAGCGGGGGACGCCGGGGAGCTGTTTTTT,CASSSGLAGDAGELFF
14,.,TRBV6-4,TRBJ1-2,.,TGTGCCAGCAGTGACTCGGCGGGGATTGATGGCTACACCTTC,CASSDSAGIDGYTF
17,.,TRBV5-1,TRBJ1-1,TRBD1,TGCGCCAGCAGCGTCCGGGACAGGGGGCCTTTGAACACTGAAGCTTTCTTT,CASSVRDRGPLNTEAFF
15,few,TRBV18,TRBJ2-7,TRBD2,TGTGCCAGCTCACCATCGGGCGGGGGGGACTACGAGCAGTACTTC,CASSPSGGGDYEQYF
17,few,TRBV7-3,TRBJ1-1,TRBD1,TGTGCCAGCAGCTTATATGGAGGGACAGGGGAGAACACTGAAGCTTTCTTT,CASSLYGGTGENTEAFF
15,.,TRBV19,TRBJ1-2,TRBD1,TGTGCCAGTAGTGCCCGACAGGGGAAGGTCTATGGCTACACCTTC,CASSARQGKVYGYTF